The 19 T cell receptor beta chains reported below all come from one sample, sequenced in a study of blood T cells in healthy people across ages (dated by TCRdb to about 2015). The protocol used for the library was 5' RACE. Sequencing instrument: Illumina HiSeq 2500. A second PCR of roughly 7 to 11 cycles was performed with a sample-barcoded 5' primer and a J-beta primer mix. TCRdb redid the processing of the public reads, applying fastp at Q25 and MiXCR, and retained in-frame beta chains. Entries that share a CDR3 protein sequence are merged under the most common genes and DNA. The table for this sample lists 1.5 million to 2 million distinct CDR3 sequences; approximately 50% of them were counted only once. The ten most abundant clones make up over 2% of the sample. Sequenced sample: blood. Receptors were obtained from a middle-aged woman in good health.

The chain combines TRBV7-2 with TRBJ2-1; 14 nucleotides align to TRBD2. Unmatched junction bases numbered 11, after V lost 3 bases and J lost 7 bases. This CDR3 spans 18 amino acids. The V gene's germline CDR1 is SGHTA and CDR2 FQGNSA. The CDR3 DNA reads TGTGCCAGCAGCTTGAAACTGTCCGGGACTAGCGGGAGAAATGAGCAGTTCTTC. Translating it yields CASSLKLSGTSGRNEQFF.

V gene TRBV29-1 combines with J gene TRBJ1-5; perhaps TRBD1 as D (5 bases). Looked up from germline, CDR1 is SQVTM and CDR2 is ANQGSEA. The CDR3 extends over 14 amino acids. The V and J ends lost 0 bases and 6 bases respectively, with 12 bases between them. The CDR3 loop is CSVEEAGGTQPQHF. The CDR3, as DNA: TGCAGCGTTGAAGAGGCCGGGGGAACTCAGCCCCAGCATTTT.

The chain joins TRBV14 to TRBJ1-4; 7 bases are a match to TRBD1. In germline, CDR1 is SGHDN, CDR2 FVKESK. The CDR3 contains 16 residues. V trimming: 4 bases; J trimming: 3 bases; junction bases outside the gene matches: 8. The CDR3 loop reads CASSPRTGVSNEKLFF. The CDR3 nucleotides read TGTGCCAGCAGCCCGCGTACAGGGGTTTCTAATGAAAAACTGTTTTTT.

The V call is TRBV5-4, the J call TRBJ1-2; D not certain. The V end lost 4 bases, the J end lost 0 bases, and 16 bases lay between the germline ends. From germline, CDR1 is SGHNT and CDR2 YYREEE (reference sequence). The CDR3 totals 16 residues. For the CDR3, the DNA is TGTGCCAGCAGCCCCCGACTCGGACCTTCTAACTATGGCTACACCTTC. Its protein is CASSPRLGPSNYGYTF.

The genes are TRBV11-2 and TRBJ1-2; 10 positions agree with TRBD1. Germline values: CDR1 SGHAT, CDR2 FQNNGV. With V trimmed by 0 bases and J by 1 base, 8 bases remained unmatched. CDR3 size: 18 residues. The CDR3 sequence: CASSLDHPDRGYNYGYTF. The CDR3 DNA reads TGTGCCAGCAGCTTAGATCATCCGGACAGGGGGTATAACTATGGCTACACCTTC.

The rearrangement links TRBV4-2 to TRBJ1-2; a possible D gene is TRBD1 (5 bases). The CDR3 consists of 14 residues. Germline lookup yields CDR1 LGHNA and CDR2 YNFKEQ. Trimming removed 0 bases from V and 6 bases from J, with 11 bases in between. The CDR3 bases are TGTGCCAGCAGCCAAGAGTCAGGGTGGCATGGCTACACCTTC. It encodes CASSQESGWHGYTF.

This clonotype has just a few counts. V is TRBV7-2 and J is TRBJ2-5; the match to TRBD2 covers 13 bases. J lost 10 bases, V lost 5 bases, and 7 bases had no gene match. Germline CDR1 and CDR2: SGHTA and FQGNSA. The CDR3 is made up of 14 amino acids. The chain's CDR3 is CASSPWTSGGDQYF. CDR3 nucleotide sequence: TGTGCCAGCAGCCCCTGGACTAGCGGGGGTGACCAGTACTTC.

The rearrangement uses TRBV20-1 and TRBJ1-5; D is unresolved. The ends were cut back, 0 bases at V and 0 bases at J, with 6 bases in the middle. CDR1 and CDR2 from the germline V gene are DFQATT and SNEGSKA (reference sequence). This CDR3 comprises 14 residues. CDR3 sequence (DNA): TGCAGTGCTAGAGATGCGGGTAGCAATCAGCCCCAGCATTTT. Its protein is CSARDAGSNQPQHF.

The chain recombines TRBV7-2 with TRBJ1-5; D is perhaps TRBD1 (5 bases). Germline-derived CDR1 and CDR2 are SGHTA and FQGNSA. This CDR3 has 13 amino acids. Trimming left V 7 bases short and J 4 bases short, with 11 bases between. The CDR3 protein is CASNVGPNQPQHF. In DNA form, the CDR3 reads TGTGCCAGCAATGTGGGGCCAAATCAGCCCCAGCATTTT.

This clonotype was seen only a few times. The CDR3 reads CASSLGAGAANEKLFF. The CDR3 coding sequence is TGCGCCAGCAGCTTAGGGGCAGGAGCGGCTAATGAAAAACTGTTTTTT. The gene calls are TRBV5-1 and TRBJ1-4; the D gene is possibly TRBD1 (5 bases). The length of the CDR3 is 16 residues. Germline-derived CDR1 and CDR2 are SGHRS and YFSETQ. V was clipped by 2 bases and J by 3 bases, with 14 bases between them.

This chain uses TRBV5-1 with TRBJ1-2; 9 bases align to TRBD1. CDR3 length equals 15 residues. CDR1 and CDR2 (germline): SGHRS, YFSETQ. Germline trimming cut 4 bases from V and 2 bases from J; bases unmatched to any gene: 6. CDR3 loop: CASSPWTGVNYGYTF. The CDR3 region has the DNA TGCGCCAGCAGCCCCTGGACAGGGGTGAACTATGGCTACACCTTC. Combining the CDR3 with reference TRBV5-1 and TRBJ1-2 gives the whole variable domain KAGVTQTPRYLIKTRGQQVTLSCSPISGHRSVSWYQQTPGQGLQFLFEYFSETQRNKGNFPGRFSGRQFSNSRSEMNVSTLELGDSALYLCASSPWTGVNYGYTFGSGTRLTVV.

V usage is TRBV6-1 and J usage is TRBJ2-1; tentative D call: TRBD2 (5 bases). This CDR3 is 13 amino acids long. Looked up from germline, CDR1 is MNHNS and CDR2 is SASEGT. Trimming pared 10 bases from V and 3 bases from J, leaving 13 bases between. This CDR3 is CATKSGDYNEQFF. CDR3 DNA sequence: TGTGCCACCAAGAGCGGTGACTACAATGAGCAGTTCTTC.

The rearrangement links TRBV25-1 to TRBJ1-1; no definite D call. Trimming stripped 4 bases from V and 4 bases from J, with 7 bases between. There are 12 residues in the CDR3. Looked up from germline, CDR1 is MGHDK and CDR2 is SYGVNS. The CDR3 loop reads CASSGGITEAFF. In nucleotides, the CDR3 is TGTGCCAGCAGTGGAGGGATCACTGAAGCTTTCTTT.

The gene calls are TRBV27 and TRBJ2-7; TRBD1 matches at 10 bases. Trimming took 2 bases from V and 5 from J; bases not matched to a gene: 3. CDR1 and CDR2 from the germline V gene are MNHEY and SMNVEV (reference sequence). CDR3 length equals 14 residues. CDR3 nucleotide sequence: TGTGCCAGCAGTTTAATGGGACAGGGGAACGAGCAGTACTTC. Translated, it gives CASSLMGQGNEQYF.

The gene calls are TRBV6-6 and TRBJ1-2, with unresolved D. Per the germline V gene, CDR1 is MNHNY and CDR2 is SVGAGI (reference sequence). The CDR3 covers 11 residues. V lost 8 bases and J 7 bases, leaving 11 bases between the germline ends. In nucleotides, the CDR3 is TGTGCCAGCGTCGGAGGTGGTGGCTACACCTTC. Encoded protein: CASVGGGGYTF.

This clonotype turned up a few times. The V gene is TRBV6-6, the J gene TRBJ2-1; 12 bases line up with TRBD2. CDR3 length: 16 residues. J gave up 6 bases and V 6 bases, and 9 bases lay outside the gene matches. The germline gives CDR1 MNHNY, CDR2 SVGAGI (reference sequence). The CDR3 loop reads CASSLPSGGVGNEQFF. The CDR3, as DNA: TGTGCCAGCAGCCTGCCTAGCGGGGGGGTTGGCAATGAGCAGTTCTTC.

This chain uses TRBV5-1 with TRBJ1-2, with D hard to call. This CDR3 is built from 14 residues. The germline gives CDR1 SGHRS, CDR2 YFSETQ. V was shortened by 1 base and J by 7 bases, with 14 bases between the two germline ends. CDR3: CASSLRPGLGGYTF. CDR3 DNA: TGCGCCAGCAGCTTGCGTCCAGGCCTGGGTGGCTACACCTTC.

V is TRBV20-1 and J is TRBJ2-7, with 11 bases fitting TRBD2. CDR3 length: 15 residues. Losses at the gene ends were 2 bases for V and 2 bases for J; bases not matched to a gene: 5. CDR1 and CDR2 from the germline V gene are DFQATT and SNEGSKA (reference sequence). The CDR3 loop is CSARPGTSGTYEQYF. The CDR3 region has the DNA TGCAGTGCTAGACCAGGGACTAGCGGAACCTACGAGCAGTACTTC.

This clonotype has only a few counts. The V gene is TRBV20-1, the J gene TRBJ2-4; D is unclear. V lost 2 bases to trimming and J lost 0 bases, with 14 bases between them. Germline lookup yields CDR1 DFQATT and CDR2 SNEGSKA (reference sequence). The CDR3 has 16 residues. This CDR3 reads CSARSWGTLAKNIQYF. DNA for the CDR3: TGCAGTGCTAGATCGTGGGGTACTCTAGCCAAAAACATTCAGTACTTC.